The 5 T cell receptor beta chains reported below all come from one sample, sequenced in a study of blood T cell repertoires in COVID-19. Here immunoSEQ multiplex PCR was the method, and the copy in TCRdb shows in-frame clones only, minus some. The sample has 130,000 or so clones, around three quarters seen once. Sequences were obtained from peripheral blood. Every receptor here comes from a human donor in a cohort sampled during active COVID-19.

This chain joins TRBV3-1 (or the pseudogene TRBV3-2) and TRBJ1-1; 8 nucleotides agree with TRBD1. The J segment lost 5 bases and the V segment lost 0 bases, leaving 5 bases of the junction unmatched. The CDR3 covers 15 residues. Germline values: CDR1 LGHDT, CDR2 YNNKEL (reference sequence). CDR3 loop: CASSQEGQGGTEAFF. CDR3 nucleotide sequence: TGTGCCAGCAGCCAAGAAGGACAGGGCGGGACTGAAGCTTTCTTT.

The chain recombines TRBV5-5 with TRBJ1-1, with 10 bases that match TRBD1. The CDR3 runs 14 residues. V trimming: 5 bases; J trimming: 4 bases; junction bases outside the gene matches: 5. The germline V gene encodes CDR1 SGHKS and CDR2 YYEKEE (reference sequence). CDR3 residues: CASSRTGGGTEAFF. The CDR3 DNA is TGTGCCAGCAGTAGGACAGGGGGGGGCACTGAAGCTTTCTTT.

The rearrangement uses TRBV7-8 and TRBJ1-5; 8 bases agree with TRBD1. Germline V gene data show CDR1 as SGHVS and CDR2 as FQNEAQ. V was clipped by 3 bases and J by 4 bases; unmatched bases: 8. The CDR3 runs 16 residues. The CDR3 coding sequence is TGTGCCAGCAGCTTTACGTCCGGACAGGGTAATCAGCCCCAGCATTTT. The encoded protein is CASSFTSGQGNQPQHF. The complete variable domain, with remaining parts taken from reference TRBV7-8 and TRBJ1-5, reads GAGVSQSPRYKVAKRGQDVALRCDPISGHVSLFWYQQALGQGPEFLTYFQNEAQLDKSGLPSDRFFAERPEGSVSTLKIQRTQQEDSAVYLCASSFTSGQGNQPQHFGDGTRLSIL.

This clone came up a few times. The rearrangement links TRBV5-4 to TRBJ1-5; no reliable D call. V dropped 2 bases and J dropped 3 bases, with 3 bases sitting between them. Germline V gene data show CDR1 as SGHNT and CDR2 as YYREEE (reference sequence). This CDR3 comprises 12 residues. The CDR3 coding sequence is TGTGCCAGCAGCTTATACAATCAGCCCCAGCATTTT. The encoded protein is CASSLYNQPQHF.

This clone was recorded a few times. The rearrangement uses TRBV19 and TRBJ2-7; a possible D gene is TRBD2 (5 bases). CDR3 size: 13 residues. The V end was cut by 1 base, the J end by 3 bases, with 7 bases between. CDR1 is LNHDA and CDR2 is SQIVND in the germline V gene (reference sequence). CDR3 sequence (DNA): TGTGCCAGTAGTATAGTCAGCGGCTACGAGCAGTACTTC. Encoded protein: CASSIVSGYEQYF.